These 17 T cell receptor beta chains were all obtained from the same sample, sequenced in a study of CD8 T cells in ankylosing spondylitis. MiXCR, applied by TCRdb to the 5' RACE reads, yields one record per CDR3 protein. This sample carries some 130,000 distinct CDR3 sequences, approximately 15% of them seen once, and the ten largest clones take around 3%. The specimen sequenced was blood, either unsorted or a sorted T cell fraction (not recorded which). These receptor sequences come from a female donor with ankylosing spondylitis or in good health (not recorded which).

The chain couples TRBV7-6 to TRBJ2-2; TRBD2 agrees at 15 bases. Germline V gene sequence: CDR1 SGHVS, CDR2 FNYEAQ. This CDR3 has 18 amino acids. Trimming took 2 bases from V and 1 from J; bases not matched to a gene: 2. Here the CDR3 reads CASSLPGLAGGNTGELFF. CDR3 coding DNA: TGTGCCAGCAGCTTACCGGGACTAGCGGGGGGGAACACCGGGGAGCTGTTTTTT.

The chain employs TRBV6-5 and TRBJ2-2; 8 bases align to TRBD1. Germline V gene data show CDR1 as MNHEY and CDR2 as SVGAGI. This CDR3 comprises 18 residues. The J segment lost 1 base and the V segment lost 0 bases, leaving 7 bases of the junction unmatched. The CDR3 DNA is TGTGCCAGCAGTTACTCCTCCGGGACAGGCTTGAACACCGGGGAGCTGTTTTTT. Translating gives CASSYSSGTGLNTGELFF.

This clonotype was seen at least ten times. The chain carries TRBV20-1 and TRBJ2-5, with 7 bases identical to TRBD1. Germline V lookup: CDR1 DFQATT, CDR2 SNEGSKA (reference sequence). This CDR3 has 12 amino acids. V lost 6 bases, J lost 2 bases, and 3 bases stayed unmatched. This CDR3 is CSANRGQETQYF. CDR3 in DNA: TGCAGTGCAAACAGGGGTCAAGAGACCCAGTACTTC.

The chain links TRBV2 to TRBJ2-5, with D hard to call. CDR3 length: 13 residues. Trimming took off 6 bases at V and 0 bases at J, with 8 bases between the two ends. CDR1 SNHLY and CDR2 FYNNEI come from the germline V gene. The CDR3: CASRAIYQETQYF. CDR3 nucleotides: TGTGCCAGCAGAGCCATATACCAAGAGACCCAGTACTTC. The whole variable domain, remainder taken from reference TRBV2 and TRBJ2-5, is EPEVTQTPSHQVTQMGQEVILRCVPISNHLYFYWYRQILGQKVEFLVSFYNNEISEKSEIFDDQFSVERPDGSNFTLKIRSTKLEDSAMYFCASRAIYQETQYFGPGTRLLVL.

This clonotype appeared a few times. The chain uses TRBV12-3 or TRBV12-4 and TRBJ1-5; possible D gene TRBD1, 5 bases. The CDR3 extends over 14 amino acids. The ends were cut back, 6 bases at V and 7 bases at J, with 16 bases in the middle. In DNA form, the CDR3 reads TGTGCCAGCAGCGAATTAACGGGGGAACAGCCCCAGCATTTT. Encoded protein: CASSELTGEQPQHF.

This clonotype turned up a few times. V usage is TRBV5-1 and J usage is TRBJ2-7; possibly TRBD1 or TRBD2 for D (5 bases each). V was cut by 0 bases and J by 3 bases, with 10 bases left in between. CDR1 is SGHRS and CDR2 is YFSETQ in the germline V gene. The CDR3 sequence is 14 residues long. The CDR3 bases are TGCGCCAGCAGCTTGGGATTTGGGGGCTACGAGCAGTACTTC. The encoded protein is CASSLGFGGYEQYF.

This clonotype was detected many times. This chain links TRBV12-3 or TRBV12-4 with TRBJ2-1; 8 bases agree with TRBD1. The CDR3 totals 14 residues. The V gene end was trimmed by 2 bases and the J gene end by 10 bases; junction bases not matched to a gene: 7. The CDR3 sequence is CASSLRQGAKEQFF. In nucleotides, the CDR3 is TGTGCCAGCAGTTTAAGGCAGGGGGCTAAAGAGCAGTTCTTC.

This chain links TRBV6-1 with TRBJ2-7; 7 nucleotides align to TRBD1. Germline V gene data show CDR1 as MNHNS and CDR2 as SASEGT. V lost 4 bases and J lost 0; bases outside the gene matches: 9. The CDR3 covers 16 residues. CDR3 nucleotides: TGTGCCAGCAGTGCATCGACAGGGCCCATCTCCTACGAGCAGTACTTC. Translation gives CASSASTGPISYEQYF.

The chain uses TRBV10-3 and TRBJ2-3; 7 bases map to TRBD1. CDR3 length equals 14 residues. Trimming cost V 6 bases and J 0 bases; bases outside gene matches: 3. Germline V gives CDR1 ENHRY, CDR2 SYGVKD. CDR3: CAIRGTESTDTQYF. The CDR3 DNA reads TGTGCCATCAGGGGGACAGAAAGCACAGATACGCAGTATTTT.

In this sample, this clonotype turned up a few times. The chain has TRBV5-1 and TRBJ1-5; D is ambiguous. Looked up from germline, CDR1 is SGHRS and CDR2 is YFSETQ. V was trimmed by 2 bases and J by 1 base, leaving 4 bases between them. This CDR3 is 13 amino acids long. The DNA of the CDR3 is TGCGCCAGCAGCTTCAGCAGCAATCAGCCCCAGCATTTT. Its protein is CASSFSSNQPQHF. Together with reference TRBV5-1 and TRBJ1-5, the CDR3 gives the full variable domain: KAGVTQTPRYLIKTRGQQVTLSCSPISGHRSVSWYQQTPGQGLQFLFEYFSETQRNKGNFPGRFSGRQFSNSRSEMNVSTLELGDSALYLCASSFSSNQPQHFGDGTRLSIL.

This clonotype came up many times. The rearrangement uses TRBV5-1 and TRBJ2-2; TRBD2 might be the D (5 bases). V was trimmed by 0 bases and J by 4 bases, leaving 10 bases between them. Germline V gives CDR1 SGHRS, CDR2 YFSETQ. CDR3 size: 15 residues. CDR3 sequence (DNA): TGCGCCAGCAGCTTGGGAGGGTTACTCACCGGGGAGCTGTTTTTT. Protein: CASSLGGLLTGELFF.

V and J are TRBV21-1 and TRBJ2-7; the D segment call TRBD2 is taken from the table without a DNA check. TRBV21-1 is a known pseudogene. The CDR3 contains 16 residues. Here the CDR3 reads CASSKWEGVYSYEQYF. The CDR3 DNA sequence: TGTGCCAGCAGCAAATGGGAGGGGGTTTACTCCTACGAGCAGTACTTC.

This clonotype was detected ten times or more. The genes are TRBV5-4 and TRBJ1-4; 8 nucleotides align to TRBD1. CDR1 is SGHNT, CDR2 YYREEE, per germline (reference sequence). J was trimmed by 7 bases and V by 2 bases; bases with no gene match: 4. This CDR3 is built from 14 residues. As DNA, the CDR3 is TGTGCCAGCAGCTTTTTACAGGGGGTTGAAAAACTGTTTTTT. Translated: CASSFLQGVEKLFF.

This clonotype was counted only a few times. A much larger clone lies one base from this, so it may be a read error. The genes are TRBV5-1 and TRBJ2-2; no reliable D call. The V gene lost 3 bases and the J gene lost 1 base, with 4 bases spanning the gap. The CDR3 spans 13 residues. CDR1 and CDR2 from the germline V gene are SGHRS and YFSETQ. CDR3 in amino acids: CASSWENTGELFF. The CDR3 region has the DNA TGCGCCAGCAGCTGGGAGAACACCGGGGAGCTGTTTTTT.

The rearrangement joins TRBV7-3 to TRBJ2-1, with 7 bases aligning to TRBD2. CDR3 length: 15 amino acids. In germline, CDR1 is SGHTA, CDR2 FQGTGA. The V segment lost 4 bases and the J segment 7 bases; nucleotides outside the gene matches: 10. The CDR3 loop is CASSSKGLGRNEQFF. In DNA form, the CDR3 reads TGTGCCAGCAGCTCCAAAGGACTAGGGCGGAATGAGCAGTTCTTC. The full variable domain, with the rest looked up from reference TRBV7-3 and TRBJ2-1, is GAGVSQTPSNKVTEKGKYVELRCDPISGHTALYWYRQSLGQGPEFLIYFQGTGAADDSGLPNDRFFAVRPEGSVSTLKIQRTERGDSAVYLCASSSKGLGRNEQFFGPGTRLTVL.

As to this clonotype: A read error may be the cause here, since a much bigger clone is one base away. The genes are TRBV7-2 and TRBJ2-5, with 12 bases matching TRBD2. Germline V gene lookup returns CDR1 SGHTA and CDR2 FQGNSA. The ends lost 8 bases at V and 7 bases at J; junction bases unmatched: 11. CDR3 length: 15 amino acids. The CDR3 DNA reads as TGTGCCAGCTCGACCCTAGCGGGGGGGCCGGCGACCCAGTACTTC. The encoded protein is CASSTLAGGPATQYF.

This clonotype appeared a few times. J is TRBJ1-1 and V is TRBV12-5; D gene unclear. The CDR3 contains 13 residues. V was clipped by 0 bases and J by 5 bases, with 7 bases between them. Looked up from germline, CDR1 is LGHNT and CDR2 is FRNRAP. The CDR3 sequence: CASGLVQPTEAFF. In nucleotides, the CDR3 is TGTGCTAGTGGTTTGGTACAGCCTACTGAAGCTTTCTTT.